This T cell receptor beta chain was recovered during a study of Ad26.COV2.S vaccination and SARS-CoV-2 variants. About the study: Intramuscular Ad26.COV2.S doses were given once or twice, 56 days apart.

For this clone: Its antigen remains unknown.

Using immunoSEQ multiplex PCR, the repertoire was profiled, and TCRdb retains in-frame clones only, with some absent. The sample yields 440,000 or so clones, roughly 87% seen once. Treatment denoted: around 19 received Ad26.COV2.S at low or high dose, single or two shots; 5 received placebo; per-sample allocation not given. Collection of samples fell on day 63 after the first vaccine or placebo injection. Donation was by an adult aged 18-55 years who was in Boston. Study-wide points: Among vaccine recipients, spike-specific TCR breadth exceeded that of placebo recipients.

The sequencing here drew on peripheral blood, taken in a trial of Ad26.COV2.S vaccine versus placebo. The sequence derives from a person aged 18-60 years who received the Ad26.COV2.S COVID-19 vaccine or a placebo.

This chain's CDR3 is CASSRREGRDEQFF. The CDR3 coding sequence is TGTGCCAGTAGTCGGCGGGAGGGACGCGATGAGCAGTTCTTC. This chain uses TRBV19 with TRBJ2-1; 9 nucleotides line up with TRBD2. V lost 5 bases, J lost 8 bases, and 7 bases stayed unmatched. Germline V gene lookup returns CDR1 LNHDA and CDR2 SQIVND (reference sequence). The CDR3 is made up of 14 amino acids.